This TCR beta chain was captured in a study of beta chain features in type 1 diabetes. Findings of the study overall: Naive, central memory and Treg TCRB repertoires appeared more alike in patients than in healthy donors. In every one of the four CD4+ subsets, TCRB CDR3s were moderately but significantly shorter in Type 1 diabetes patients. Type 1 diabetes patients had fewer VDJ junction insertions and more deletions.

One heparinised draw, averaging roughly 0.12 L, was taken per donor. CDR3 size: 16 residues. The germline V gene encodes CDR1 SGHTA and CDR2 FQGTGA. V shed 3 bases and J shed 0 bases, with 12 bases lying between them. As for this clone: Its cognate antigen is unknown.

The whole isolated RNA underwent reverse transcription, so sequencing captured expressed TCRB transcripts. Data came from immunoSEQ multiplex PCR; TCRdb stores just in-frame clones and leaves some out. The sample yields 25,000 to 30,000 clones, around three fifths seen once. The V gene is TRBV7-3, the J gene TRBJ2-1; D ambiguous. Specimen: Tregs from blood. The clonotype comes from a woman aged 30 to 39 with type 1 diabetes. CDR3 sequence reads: CASSFGSSSSYNEQFF. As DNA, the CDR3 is TGTGCCAGCAGCTTCGGGTCTTCGAGCTCCTACAATGAGCAGTTCTTC.